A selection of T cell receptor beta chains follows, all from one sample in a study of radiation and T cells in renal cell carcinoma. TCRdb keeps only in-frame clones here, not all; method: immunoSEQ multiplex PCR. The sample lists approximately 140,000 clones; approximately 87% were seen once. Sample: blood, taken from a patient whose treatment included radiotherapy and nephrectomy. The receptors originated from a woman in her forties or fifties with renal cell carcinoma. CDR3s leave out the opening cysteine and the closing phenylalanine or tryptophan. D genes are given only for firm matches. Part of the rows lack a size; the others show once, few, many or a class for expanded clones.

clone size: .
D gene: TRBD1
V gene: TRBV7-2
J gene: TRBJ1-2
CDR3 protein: ASRPDRVDYGYT

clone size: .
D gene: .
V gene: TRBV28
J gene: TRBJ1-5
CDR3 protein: ASLGIDGRGNQPQH

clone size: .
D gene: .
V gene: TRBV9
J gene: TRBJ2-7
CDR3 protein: ASSVADYGYEQY

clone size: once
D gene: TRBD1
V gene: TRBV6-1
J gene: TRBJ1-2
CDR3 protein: ASIPDRLVGYT

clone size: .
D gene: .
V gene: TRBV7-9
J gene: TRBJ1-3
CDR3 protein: ASSLGSSGNTIY

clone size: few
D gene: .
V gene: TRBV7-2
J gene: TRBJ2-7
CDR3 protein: ASRQESEQY

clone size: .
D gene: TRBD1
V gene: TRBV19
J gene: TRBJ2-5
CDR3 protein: ASSWTGAETQY

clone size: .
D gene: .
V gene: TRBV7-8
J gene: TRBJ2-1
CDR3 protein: ASSPRIYNEQF

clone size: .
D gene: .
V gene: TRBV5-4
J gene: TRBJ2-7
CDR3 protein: ASSLSTAGPYEQY

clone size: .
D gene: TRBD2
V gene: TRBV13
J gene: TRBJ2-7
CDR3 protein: ASRRYTPGGPYEQY

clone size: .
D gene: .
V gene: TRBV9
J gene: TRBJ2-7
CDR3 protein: ASSVEGRGGDEQY

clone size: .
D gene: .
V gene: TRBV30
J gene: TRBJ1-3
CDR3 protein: AWSVTGSHSGNTIY

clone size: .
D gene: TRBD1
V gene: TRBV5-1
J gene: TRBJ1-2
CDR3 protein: ASSLGQAENGYT